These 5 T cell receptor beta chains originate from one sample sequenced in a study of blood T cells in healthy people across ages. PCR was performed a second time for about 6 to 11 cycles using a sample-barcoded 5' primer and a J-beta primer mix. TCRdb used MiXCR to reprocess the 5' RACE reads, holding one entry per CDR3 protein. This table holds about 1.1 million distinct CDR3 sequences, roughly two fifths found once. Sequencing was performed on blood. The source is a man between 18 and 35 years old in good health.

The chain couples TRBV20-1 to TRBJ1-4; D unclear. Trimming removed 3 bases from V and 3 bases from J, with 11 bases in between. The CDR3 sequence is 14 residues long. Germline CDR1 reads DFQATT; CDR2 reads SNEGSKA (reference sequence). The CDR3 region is CSASAGMANEKLFF. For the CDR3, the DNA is TGCAGTGCTAGCGCAGGAATGGCTAATGAAAAACTGTTTTTT.

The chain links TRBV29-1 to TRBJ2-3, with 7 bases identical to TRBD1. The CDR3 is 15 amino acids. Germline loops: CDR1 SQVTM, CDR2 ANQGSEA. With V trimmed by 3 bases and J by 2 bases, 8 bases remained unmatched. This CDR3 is CSVDRQGVTTDTQYF. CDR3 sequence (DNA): TGCAGCGTTGACAGACAGGGTGTAACCACAGATACGCAGTATTTT.

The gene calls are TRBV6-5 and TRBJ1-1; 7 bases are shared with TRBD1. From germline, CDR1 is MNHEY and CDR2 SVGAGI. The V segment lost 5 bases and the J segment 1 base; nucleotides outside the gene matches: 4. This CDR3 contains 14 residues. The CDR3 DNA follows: TGTGCCAGCAGTGCGGACAGGACGAACACTGAAGCTTTCTTT. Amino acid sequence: CASSADRTNTEAFF.

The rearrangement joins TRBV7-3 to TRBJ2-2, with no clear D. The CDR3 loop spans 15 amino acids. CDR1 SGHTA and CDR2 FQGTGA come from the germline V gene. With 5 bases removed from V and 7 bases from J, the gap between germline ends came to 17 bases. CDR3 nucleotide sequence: TGTGCCAGCAGCGTTAACAGACCCCCAGTCGGGGAGCTGTTTTTT. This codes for CASSVNRPPVGELFF.

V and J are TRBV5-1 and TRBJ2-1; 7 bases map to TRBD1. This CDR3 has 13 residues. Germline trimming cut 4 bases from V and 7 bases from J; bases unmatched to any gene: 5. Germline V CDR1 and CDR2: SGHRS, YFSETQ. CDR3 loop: CASSVDRENEQFF. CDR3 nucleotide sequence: TGCGCCAGCAGCGTCGACAGGGAAAATGAGCAGTTCTTC.